This T cell receptor beta chain comes out of a study of T cell responses to AZD1222 COVID-19 vaccine. Germline CDR1 is MNHNY and CDR2 is SVGAGI (reference sequence). CDR3 length: 15 amino acids. Trimming stripped 2 bases from V and 0 bases from J, with 9 bases between. Sequencing was performed with immunoSEQ multiplex PCR; in TCRdb, only in-frame clones are kept and a portion is missing. The sample has tens of thousands of clones; around 90% are singletons. This chain connects TRBV6-6 to TRBJ2-3; D gene ambiguous. This clonotype was obtained from an adult in good health. The sequences come from peripheral blood, collected on day 0 of MenACWY control vaccination. CDR3 bases: TGTGCCAGCAGTTACCCCCCCCCAAGCACAGATACGCAGTATTTT. Protein: CASSYPPPSTDTQYF.